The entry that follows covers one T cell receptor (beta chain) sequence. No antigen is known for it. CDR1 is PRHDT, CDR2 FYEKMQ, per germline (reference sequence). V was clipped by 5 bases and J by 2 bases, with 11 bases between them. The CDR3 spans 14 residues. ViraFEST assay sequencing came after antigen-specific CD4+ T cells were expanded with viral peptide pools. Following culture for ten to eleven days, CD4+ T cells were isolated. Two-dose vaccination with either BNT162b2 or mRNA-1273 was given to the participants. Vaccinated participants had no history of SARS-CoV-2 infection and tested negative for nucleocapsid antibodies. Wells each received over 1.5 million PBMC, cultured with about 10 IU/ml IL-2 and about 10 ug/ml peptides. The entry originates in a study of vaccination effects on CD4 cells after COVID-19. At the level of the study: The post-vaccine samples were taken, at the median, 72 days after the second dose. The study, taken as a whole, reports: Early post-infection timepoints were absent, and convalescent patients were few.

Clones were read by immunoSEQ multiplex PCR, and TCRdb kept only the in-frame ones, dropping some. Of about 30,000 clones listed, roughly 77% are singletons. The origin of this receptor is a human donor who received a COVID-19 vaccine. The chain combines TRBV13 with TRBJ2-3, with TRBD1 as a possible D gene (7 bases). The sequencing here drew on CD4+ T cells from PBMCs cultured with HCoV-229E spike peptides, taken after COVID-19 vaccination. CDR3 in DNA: TGTGCCAGCAGCAGCAGGGGGGTCACAGATACGCAGTATTTT. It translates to CASSSRGVTDTQYF.